This section outlines one T cell receptor beta chain sequence together with its context. Its antigen is undetermined. CDR3 length: 15 amino acids. Germline CDR1 SGHDT, CDR2 YYEEEE. The J segment lost 7 bases and the V segment lost 0 bases, leaving 0 bases of the junction unmatched. This sample is part of a study of T cell responses to AZD1222 COVID-19 vaccine. Study details: Whether given at about 4 or about 12 weeks, second doses were pooled.

TCRdb's table, derived via immunoSEQ multiplex PCR, lists solely in-frame clones and lacks some. In the table there are about 150,000 clones, 80% to 90% of which are singletons. Study-level points and caveats: Reports indicate that nearly half of spike-specific TCRs are directed at unmutated variant regions. Repertoire collection took place solely once the T cell response had peaked. The donor group comprised mostly white British people and more females; the analysis possibly underestimated clonal diversity.

The sample consisted of peripheral blood, taken on day 0 of AZD1222 vaccination. This receptor was taken from an adult in good health. The rearrangement joins TRBV5-6 to TRBJ1-6; 11 bases map to TRBD1. CDR3 DNA: TGTGCCAGCAGCTTGGGGGACAGGGGGAATTCACCCCTCCACTTT. Protein: CASSLGDRGNSPLHF. The variable domain in full, with the rest retrieved from reference TRBV5-6 and TRBJ1-6, is DAGVTQSPTHLIKTRGQQVTLRCSPKSGHDTVSWYQQALGQGPQFIFQYYEEEERQRGNFPDRFSGHQFPNYSSELNVNALLLGDSALYLCASSLGDRGNSPLHFGNGTRLTVT.